Included here is one TCR beta chain sequence, with context. Original data processing: Estimated nucleated cell counts came from reference gene primer amplification. Sequenced by immunoSEQ multiplex PCR; TCRdb stores in-frame clones only, minus some. V and J calls and clone size are given by that table; D and trimming were obtained from the DNA. This table holds 250,000 to 300,000 clones, 89% found once. The record originates from a study of blood T cell repertoires in COVID-19. Study-wide background: The study drew acute and convalescent COVID-19 samples from the United States, Italy and Spain.

This CDR3 has 18 amino acids. Germline CDR1 is MNHEY and CDR2 is SVGEGT. Losses at the gene ends were 0 bases for V and 6 bases for J; bases not matched to a gene: 12. The TCR was taken from a woman in her fifties or sixties with acute or convalescent COVID-19. Specimen: peripheral blood. The chain couples TRBV6-2 or TRBV6-3 to TRBJ2-2, with 8 bases fitting TRBD2. The CDR3 region has the DNA TGTGCCAGCAGTTACTCGTCCAGCGGGAGATTCGTATCCGGGGAGCTGTTTTTT. Its protein is CASSYSSSGRFVSGELFF.